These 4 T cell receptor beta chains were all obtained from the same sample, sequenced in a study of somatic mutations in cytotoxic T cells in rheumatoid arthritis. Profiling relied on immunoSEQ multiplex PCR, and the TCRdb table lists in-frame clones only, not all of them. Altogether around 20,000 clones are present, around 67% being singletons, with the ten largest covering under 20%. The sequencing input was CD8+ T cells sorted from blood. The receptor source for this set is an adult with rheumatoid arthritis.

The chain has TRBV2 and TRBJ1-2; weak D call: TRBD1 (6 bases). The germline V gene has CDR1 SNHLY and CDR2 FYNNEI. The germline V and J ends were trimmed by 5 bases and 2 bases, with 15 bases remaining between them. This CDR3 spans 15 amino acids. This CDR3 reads CASSLSRTENYGYTF. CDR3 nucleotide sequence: TGTGCCAGCAGTTTATCACGGACAGAAAACTATGGCTACACCTTC.

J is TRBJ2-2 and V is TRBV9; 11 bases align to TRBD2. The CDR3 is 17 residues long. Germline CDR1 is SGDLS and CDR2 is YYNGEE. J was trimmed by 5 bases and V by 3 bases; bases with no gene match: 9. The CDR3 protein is CASSEDSGGAGTGELFF. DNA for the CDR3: TGTGCCAGCAGCGAGGATAGCGGGGGGGCGGGGACCGGGGAGCTGTTTTTT.

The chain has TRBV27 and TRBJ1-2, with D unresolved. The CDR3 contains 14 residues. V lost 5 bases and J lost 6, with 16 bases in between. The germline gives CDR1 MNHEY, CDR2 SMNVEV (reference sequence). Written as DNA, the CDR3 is TGTGCCAGCAGTCACCGTTACAGTGGTGATGGCTACACCTTC. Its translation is CASSHRYSGDGYTF.

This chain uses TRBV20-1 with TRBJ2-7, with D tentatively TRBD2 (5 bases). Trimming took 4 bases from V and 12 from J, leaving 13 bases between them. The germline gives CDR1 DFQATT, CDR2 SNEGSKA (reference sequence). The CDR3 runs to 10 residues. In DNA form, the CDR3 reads TGCAGTGCTATCAACGACGGACTGTACTTC. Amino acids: CSAINDGLYF.